This entry concerns a single T cell receptor beta chain. Its antigen specificity is not known. No base-level quality is on record; no much larger clone is a single base apart. The record originates from a study of early T cells in non-severe SARS-CoV-2 infection (dated by TCRdb to 2020 to 2023). Describing the broader study: Because TCR sequencing relied on bulk RNA taken from unsorted whole blood, pairing of alpha and beta chains was not possible.

From the germline V gene (reference sequence), CDR1 is GTSNPN and CDR2 is SVGIG. V is reduced by 4 bases and J by 11 bases, leaving a spacing of 15 bases between them. From its cysteine to its phenylalanine, the CDR3 spans 11 amino acids. Just CDR3 DNA is preserved here, 33 bases in frame from base 1. This was a case-control study nested in a cohort of healthcare workers in London, UK, who had nasopharyngeal swab PCR tests and blood samples taken every week. Between 23 and 31 March 2020, the week of the UK lockdown, healthcare workers were enrolled and then followed up weekly for as long as 16 weeks. Receptors were amplified or captured by 5' RACE. The sequencer listed for this sample is NextSeq 500. To correct for sequencing error and PCR bias, the TCR library protocol tagged individual cDNA molecules with unique molecular identifiers. Both TCR alpha and beta chains were sequenced, and tight co-correlation was observed between alpha and beta sequence abundances in each sample. As for the original processing: Decombinator V4 was used to annotate TCR sequences for V gene, J gene and CDR3. Expanded TCRs were defined as changing significantly between any two time points under a Poisson model with p below 0.0001. TCR abundances were normalised to the total number of TCRs sequenced per sample and expressed as counts per million. MAIT TCRs were defined by TRAV1-2 paired with TRAJ12, TRAJ20 or TRAJ33, and iNKT TCRs by TRAV10 paired with TRAJ18. VDJdb, accessed on 1 November 2021, was searched for TCRs annotated for CMV, EBV and SARS-CoV-2, and TCRs annotated for more than one antigen were excluded. TCRdb handled the public reads itself, with Q25 trimming in fastp and clone calling in MiXCR, and kept productive beta chains. Every distinct CDR3 protein forms one entry, paired with its most common genes and DNA. These V and J calls rely on TCRdb rather than the paper's analysis. Recorded for this sample are approximately 97,000 distinct CDR3 sequences; about an eighth of them occurred a single time. 5.5% to 7% of the sample comes from the top ten.

Results and caveats for the whole study, not just this receptor: VDJdb matching was skewed toward anti-spike CD8 responses, so virus-specific expansions were likely underestimated and private and CD4 specificities were missed.

The V and J genes are TRBV30 and TRBJ2-7; a tentative D call is TRBD2 (6 bases match). The material sequenced was whole blood. The source of this sequence is an adult who was a healthcare worker with PCR-confirmed SARS-CoV-2 infection or an uninfected control (not recorded which). The bases are TGTGCCTGGACCCGAGGAGGGAGTAAGTACTTC. The encoded protein is CAWTRGGSKYF.